The 25 T cell receptor beta chains listed next were all sequenced from one sample in a study of molecular identifiers for immune sequencing clone quantification. MiXCR, run by TCRdb on the PCR reads, gives a single entry per CDR3 protein. This sample carries approximately 54,000 distinct CDR3 sequences, about 25% of them seen once, and the ten largest clones take about 2%. The sample was naive CD8+ T cells from blood, with Jurkat cell RNA spiked in. Subset given: FACS-sorted CD8+CD4-CCR7+CD45RA+ naive T cells. These receptors all stem from a human donor in good health. Some libraries in this study had Jurkat cell RNA spiked in.

This clonotype appeared once. A read error may be the cause here, since a much bigger clone is one base away. V is TRBV12-3 or TRBV12-4 and J is TRBJ1-1, with no clear D. There are 13 residues in the CDR3. Here the CDR3 reads CASSFNSPAEASF. DNA for the CDR3: TGTGCCAGCAGTTTTAACAGTCCTGCTGAAGCTTCCTTT.

This clonotype has ten or more counts. The CDR3 DNA follows: TGTGCCAGCAGCCAAGACATGCCGAATTCGGGACAGGGAACTAATGAAAAACTGTTTTTT. Protein product: CASSQDMPNSGQGTNEKLFF. The chain has TRBV3-1 and TRBJ1-4, with 9 bases identical to TRBD1. The CDR3 has 20 residues. CDR1 and CDR2 from the germline V gene are LGHDT and YNNKEL (reference sequence). Unmatched junction bases numbered 12, after V lost 0 bases and J lost 1 base.

By share, this clonotype ranks as medium-sized. CDR3 bases: TGTGCCAGCAGTTTAGCATTACGCACAGATACGCAGTATTTT. Amino acids: CASSLALRTDTQYF. The J gene is TRBJ2-3, the V gene TRBV27; no firm D call. The CDR3 sequence is 14 residues long. V lost 2 bases to trimming and J lost 1 base, with 7 bases between them. Per germline, CDR1 MNHEY and CDR2 SMNVEV (reference sequence).

This clonotype was recorded a few times. A much larger clonotype is one base distant, so this may be a read error. The V gene is TRBV30, the J gene TRBJ1-1; D unresolved. This CDR3 contains 15 residues. Germline values: CDR1 GTSNPN, CDR2 SVGIG (reference sequence). CDR3 DNA sequence: TGTGTCTGGAGTGTAGGAGGGATTGGTGCCACTGAAGCTTTCTTT. Protein: CVWSVGGIGATEAFF.

This clonotype came up many times. The chain is built from TRBV5-1 and TRBJ2-5, with no clear D. Germline assignment: CDR1 SGHRS and CDR2 YFSETQ. This CDR3 spans 16 amino acids. V lost 0 bases and J lost 0, with 12 bases in between. The CDR3 region is CASSLGAPLYQETQYF. The CDR3 DNA sequence: TGCGCCAGCAGCTTGGGAGCGCCACTATACCAAGAGACCCAGTACTTC.

The table lists this clonotype with a few counts. The rearrangement links TRBV2 to TRBJ1-5; D might be TRBD1 (6 bases). The CDR3 length is 12 residues. V gave up 5 bases and J gave up 9 bases, with 11 bases separating them. Germline lookup yields CDR1 SNHLY and CDR2 FYNNEI. This CDR3 is CASSSRGRPQHF. Written as DNA, the CDR3 is TGTGCCAGCAGTTCAAGGGGGAGGCCCCAGCATTTT. The full variable domain, rest sourced from reference TRBV2 and TRBJ1-5, is EPEVTQTPSHQVTQMGQEVILRCVPISNHLYFYWYRQILGQKVEFLVSFYNNEISEKSEIFDDQFSVERPDGSNFTLKIRSTKLEDSAMYFCASSSRGRPQHFGDGTRLSIL.

Remarks on this clonotype: Being one base from a much bigger clone, this may be a read error. This chain uses TRBV4-2 with TRBJ2-7; 7 bases are a match to TRBD2. The germline gives CDR1 LGHNA, CDR2 YNFKEQ. The junction had 11 bases not matched to a gene; V was cut back by 4 bases and J by 5 bases. This CDR3 region has 15 residues. Here the CDR3 DNA reads TGTGCCAGCAGCCCCCCCCGGGGGGTACCCCACGAGCAGTACTTC. Translating it yields CASSPPRGVPHEQYF.

The genes are TRBV5-1 and TRBJ2-1; D is perhaps TRBD2 (5 bases). Trimming cost V 0 bases and J 9 bases, with 10 bases left between them. The CDR3 runs 13 residues. CDR1 is SGHRS, CDR2 YFSETQ, per germline. The DNA for the CDR3 is TGCGCCAGCAGCTTGGATAGCGTTTTTGAGCAGTTCTTC. Its protein is CASSLDSVFEQFF.

Notes on this clonotype: This may be a read error: a much more frequent sequence differs by one nucleotide. The genes are TRBV28 and TRBJ1-5; D is unclear. The CDR3 sequence is 14 residues long. Germline V CDR1 and CDR2: MDHEN, SYDVKM. Trimming pared 5 bases from V and 6 bases from J, leaving 14 bases between. The CDR3: CASSLRRGGQPQHF. The CDR3 bases are TGTGCCAGCAGTCTCAGACGGGGTGGTCAGCCCCAGCATTTT.

This clonotype has a count of ten or more. The V call is TRBV29-1, the J call TRBJ2-2; 7 nucleotides match TRBD1. CDR1 is SQVTM, CDR2 ANQGSEA, per germline. The CDR3 spans 13 residues. Trimming took 7 bases from V and 1 from J; bases not matched to a gene: 3. In DNA form, the CDR3 reads TGCAGCGCGGGACAGCTGAACACCGGGGAGCTGTTTTTT. The encoded protein is CSAGQLNTGELFF.

The rearrangement joins TRBV30 to TRBJ2-3; 11 positions agree with TRBD2. This CDR3 contains 14 residues. Germline V gene lookup returns CDR1 GTSNPN and CDR2 SVGIG (reference sequence). Trimming removed 3 bases from V and 4 bases from J; junction bases left unmatched: 3. CDR3 sequence (DNA): TGTGCCTGGAGCAATAGCGGGGGGGCAGATACGCAGTATTTT. Protein sequence: CAWSNSGGADTQYF.

This clonotype showed up many times. This chain joins TRBV11-2 and TRBJ2-1; D gene uncertain. V shed 1 base and J shed 3 bases, with 13 bases lying between them. Germline assignment: CDR1 SGHAT and CDR2 FQNNGV. The CDR3 has 16 residues. Written as DNA, the CDR3 is TGTGCCAGCAGCTTAGGAATAGTGGGCAACTACAATGAGCAGTTCTTC. Protein product: CASSLGIVGNYNEQFF.

Many counts were recorded for this clonotype. The gene calls are TRBV6-5 and TRBJ2-7, with D unclear. The germline V gene encodes CDR1 MNHEY and CDR2 SVGAGI. This CDR3 has 11 residues. Trimming left V 2 bases short and J 6 bases short, with 5 bases between. This CDR3 reads CASSYGSEQYF. In DNA, the CDR3 is TGTGCCAGCAGTTACGGGTCCGAGCAGTACTTC.

This clonotype was counted at least ten times. The rearrangement links TRBV29-1 to TRBJ2-2, with a tentative D call TRBD2 (6 bases). From germline, CDR1 is SQVTM and CDR2 ANQGSEA. V gave up 1 base and J gave up 0 bases, with 9 bases separating them. CDR3 size: 15 residues. The CDR3 region has the DNA TGCAGCGTTGAAGGGGCGGGAACGAACACCGGGGAGCTGTTTTTT. Its protein is CSVEGAGTNTGELFF.

This clonotype occurred many times. This chain joins TRBV6-5 and TRBJ2-5, with 7 bases that match TRBD1. This CDR3 has 16 amino acids. V gave up 0 bases and J gave up 0 bases; unmatched junction bases: 4. Germline V gene data show CDR1 as MNHEY and CDR2 as SVGAGI. The CDR3 nucleotides are TGTGCCAGCAGTTACTCGACAGGGCGGTACCAAGAGACCCAGTACTTC. Amino acid sequence: CASSYSTGRYQETQYF.

The sample holds many counts of this clonotype. The rearrangement links TRBV28 to TRBJ2-3; D gene unclear. Trimming took off 7 bases at V and 3 bases at J, with 20 bases between the two ends. Per the germline V gene, CDR1 is MDHEN and CDR2 is SYDVKM. The CDR3 spans 16 residues. The CDR3 protein is CASIQAQARGTDTQYF. The CDR3 bases are TGTGCCAGCATCCAGGCCCAGGCACGAGGTACAGATACGCAGTATTTT.

This clonotype was picked up many times. The chain links TRBV24-1 to TRBJ2-3; TRBD2 might be the D (5 bases). Trimming pared 9 bases from V and 7 bases from J, leaving 19 bases between. The CDR3 covers 14 residues. Per the germline V gene, CDR1 is KGHDR and CDR2 is SFDVKD. This chain's CDR3 is CATEDRMRAYTQYF. CDR3 nucleotides: TGTGCCACCGAGGACCGAATGAGGGCTTATACGCAGTATTTT.

In the case of this clonotype: One end of the junction varies from germline; a read error may be responsible. The chain employs TRBV4-3 and TRBJ2-7; D ambiguous. The CDR3 length is 14 residues. From germline, CDR1 is LGHNA and CDR2 YSLEER. As DNA, the CDR3 is TGCGCCCGCAGCCAAGGCTCCGAAGCCTACGAGCAGTACTTC. Translating it yields CARSQGSEAYEQYF.

This clonotype has a count of ten or more. The chain employs TRBV19 and TRBJ2-5; either TRBD1 or TRBD2 may fit D (6 bases each). There are 15 residues in the CDR3. Germline CDR1 is LNHDA and CDR2 is SQIVND (reference sequence). Deletions cut 4 bases from V and 5 bases from J, with 17 bases between. CDR3 sequence: CASSTRDNLGETQYF. CDR3 DNA: TGTGCCAGTAGTACGCGGGACAACTTAGGGGAGACCCAGTACTTC.

This clonotype came up many times. The chain uses TRBV5-6 and TRBJ2-2; D not resolved. CDR3 length: 13 amino acids. Germline lookup yields CDR1 SGHDT and CDR2 YYEEEE. Trimming took 0 bases from V and 6 from J, leaving 6 bases between them. CDR3 sequence (DNA): TGTGCCAGCAGCTTGGGGACGGCCGGGGAGCTGTTTTTT. It translates to CASSLGTAGELFF.

In regard to this clonotype: A much larger clone differs from this one at a single base, so this may be a read error. In nucleotides, the CDR3 is TGTGCCAGCAGTCTTCCAGGGGGCGAAGAGACCCAGTACTTC. It codes for CASSLPGGEETQYF. This chain joins TRBV28 and TRBJ2-5; 8 nucleotides agree with TRBD1. CDR3 length: 14 amino acids. With 5 bases clipped from V and 3 bases from J, the junction kept 5 bases outside the gene matches. Germline V gene sequence: CDR1 MDHEN, CDR2 SYDVKM.

This chain uses TRBV4-1 with TRBJ2-2; D ambiguous. This CDR3 contains 16 residues. Germline V CDR1 and CDR2: MGHRA, YSYEKL. The V and J ends lost 1 base and 0 bases respectively, with 9 bases between them. The chain's CDR3 is CASSQVPVTNTGELFF. The CDR3 DNA sequence: TGCGCCAGCAGCCAAGTTCCAGTTACGAACACCGGGGAGCTGTTTTTT.

Ten or more counts support this clonotype. The rearrangement links TRBV28 to TRBJ2-6; 8 nucleotides agree with TRBD1. The V gene's germline CDR1 is MDHEN and CDR2 SYDVKM. Trimming at V came to 5 bases and at J to 0 bases, leaving 3 bases not matched to a gene. The length of the CDR3 is 16 residues. The DNA for the CDR3 is TGTGCCAGCAGTCAAACAGGGGGCTCTGGGGCCAACGTCCTGACTTTC. Translation gives CASSQTGGSGANVLTF.

Worth noting for this clonotype: A read error may produce the germline difference seen at one junction end. The chain's CDR3 is CTSSLGGGAHEQYF. For the CDR3, the DNA is TGTACCAGTAGTCTCGGAGGGGGGGCCCACGAGCAGTACTTC. This chain uses TRBV19 with TRBJ2-7, with a possible D match to TRBD2 (7 bases). The CDR3 is 14 amino acids. CDR1 and CDR2 (germline): LNHDA, SQIVND (reference sequence). Variable domain in full (rest from reference TRBV19 and TRBJ2-7): DGGITQSPKYLFRKEGQNVTLSCEQNLNHDAMYWYRQDPGQGLRLIYYSQIVNDFQKGDIAEGYSVSREKKESFPLTVTSAQKNPTAFYLCTSSLGGGAHEQYFGPGTRLTVT.

This clonotype was seen ten or more times. The rearrangement joins TRBV6-1 to TRBJ1-1; D not certain. CDR3 length: 14 residues. CDR1 is MNHNS, CDR2 SASEGT, per germline. V dropped 2 bases and J dropped 0 bases, with 7 bases sitting between them. CDR3 nucleotides: TGTGCCAGCAGTGAAAGACAAATGAACACTGAAGCTTTCTTT. Protein product: CASSERQMNTEAFF.